What follows are 21 T cell receptor beta chains derived from one specimen sequenced in a study of blood T cell repertoires in COVID-19. Generated by immunoSEQ multiplex PCR, the TCRdb table keeps only in-frame clones and is missing some. The table has 220,000 or so clones, roughly 80% seen once; the top ten hold 1.3%. The sample was PBMCs or T cells enriched from blood (not recorded which). These receptors were obtained from a middle-aged woman with acute COVID-19.

Remarks on this clone: Other nucleotide sequences from this sample produce the same CDR3. The V gene is TRBV7-2, the J gene TRBJ2-7; no clear D gene. In germline, CDR1 is SGHTA, CDR2 FQGNSA. V dropped 4 bases and J dropped 2 bases, with 3 bases sitting between them. The length of the CDR3 is 11 residues. The CDR3 DNA follows: TGTGCCAGCAGCTCTGCCTACGAGCAGTACTTC. Residues: CASSSAYEQYF. Full variable domain (outside the CDR3, taken from reference TRBV7-2 and TRBJ2-7): GAGVSQSPSNKVTEKGKDVELRCDPISGHTALYWYRQSLGQGLEFLIYFQGNSAPDKSGLPSDRFSAERTGGSVSTLTIQRTQQEDSAVYLCASSSAYEQYFGPGTRLTVT.

The chain carries TRBV27 and TRBJ2-1; no firm D call. Germline loops: CDR1 MNHEY, CDR2 SMNVEV (reference sequence). The CDR3 loop spans 15 amino acids. V gave up 2 bases and J gave up 0 bases, with 8 bases separating them. Here the CDR3 reads CASSLQVSSYNEQFF. CDR3 coding DNA: TGTGCCAGCAGTTTACAGGTTAGCTCCTACAATGAGCAGTTCTTC.

The V and J genes are TRBV19 and TRBJ2-2; D not certain. CDR3 length: 13 residues. Germline CDR1 LNHDA, CDR2 SQIVND (reference sequence). V lost 3 bases and J 3 bases, leaving 5 bases between the germline ends. CDR3 coding DNA: TGTGCCAGTAGTATCTCCCACACCGGGGAGCTGTTTTTT. This encodes CASSISHTGELFF.

The rearrangement uses TRBV14 and TRBJ1-5; D call uncertain. CDR3 length equals 13 residues. Trimming took off 3 bases at V and 0 bases at J, with 3 bases between the two ends. The germline V gene encodes CDR1 SGHDN and CDR2 FVKESK. Here the CDR3 reads CASSQSSNQPQHF. The CDR3 coding sequence is TGTGCCAGCAGCCAGAGTAGCAATCAGCCCCAGCATTTT.

The V call is TRBV19, the J call TRBJ2-7, with D perhaps matching TRBD2 (6 bases). Germline-derived CDR1 and CDR2 are LNHDA and SQIVND (reference sequence). V gave up 2 bases and J gave up 2 bases, with 10 bases separating them. The length of the CDR3 is 14 residues. The CDR3 DNA is TGTGCCAGTAGTATAAGACTAGGGGCCTACGAGCAGTACTTC. Its protein is CASSIRLGAYEQYF.

The chain employs TRBV3-1 (or the pseudogene TRBV3-2) and TRBJ1-3; no clear D. This CDR3 region has 17 residues. Germline values: CDR1 LGHDT, CDR2 YNNKEL (reference sequence). V was shortened by 2 bases and J by 0 bases, with 14 bases between the two germline ends. In DNA form, the CDR3 reads TGTGCCAGCAGCCAAAATTCTGCTGGGAGCTCTGGAAACACCATATATTTT. Protein: CASSQNSAGSSGNTIYF.

The CDR3 DNA reads as TGCGCCAGCAGCTCTCCGGGGAGGGGTGGTGGCTACACCTTC. It translates to CASSSPGRGGGYTF. The rearrangement links TRBV4-1 to TRBJ1-2; D perhaps matches TRBD1 (5 bases). This CDR3 has 14 amino acids. In germline, CDR1 is MGHRA, CDR2 YSYEKL. The ends were cut back, 5 bases at V and 7 bases at J, with 17 bases in the middle.

Remarks on this clone: The sample contains more than one DNA sequence encoding this CDR3. V usage is TRBV5-1 and J usage is TRBJ2-5, with TRBD2 matching 8 bases. V gave up 4 bases and J gave up 2 bases; unmatched junction bases: 1. CDR1 is SGHRS and CDR2 is YFSETQ in the germline V gene. CDR3 length equals 13 residues. This CDR3 reads CASSASGQETQYF. CDR3 DNA: TGCGCCAGCAGCGCTAGCGGGCAAGAGACCCAGTACTTC.

This clone has more than one count but fewer than ten. The chain uses TRBV4-2 and TRBJ2-3; possible D gene TRBD2, 5 bases. Germline CDR1 reads LGHNA; CDR2 reads YNFKEQ. V gave up 1 base and J gave up 6 bases, with 11 bases separating them. The length of the CDR3 is 14 residues. The CDR3 region has the DNA TGTGCCAGCAGCCAAGGGGCTAGCCTCGATACGCAGTATTTT. It specifies CASSQGASLDTQYF.

The J gene is TRBJ1-1, the V gene TRBV4-1; D unclear. The CDR3 runs 15 residues. V gave up 0 bases and J gave up 1 base, with 9 bases separating them. Germline-derived CDR1 and CDR2 are MGHRA and YSYEKL. This CDR3 is CASSQESAGNTEAFF. The CDR3 DNA sequence: TGCGCCAGCAGCCAAGAATCGGCAGGGAACACTGAAGCTTTCTTT.

This chain connects TRBV7-2 to TRBJ1-1, with TRBD1 as a possible D gene (5 bases). The CDR3 contains 14 residues. Germline CDR1 SGHTA, CDR2 FQGNSA. Trimming removed 7 bases from V and 4 bases from J, with 16 bases in between. Here the CDR3 reads CASKAQGSLTEAFF. The CDR3 region has the DNA TGTGCCAGCAAAGCCCAGGGTTCTCTCACTGAAGCTTTCTTT.

The chain combines TRBV4-3 with TRBJ2-1; 12 positions match TRBD2. V lost 2 bases to trimming and J lost 2 bases; unmatched junction nucleotides: 7. Germline V CDR1 and CDR2: LGHNA, YSLEER. This CDR3 is built from 18 residues. The CDR3 loop is CASSQRPGLAGAYNEQFF. The CDR3 nucleotides are TGCGCCAGCAGCCAAAGACCGGGACTAGCGGGCGCCTACAATGAGCAGTTCTTC.

This clone was observed a handful of times. The CDR3, as DNA: TGTGCCAGCTCAGCCAAGCTCGGACAGGCCGGTACGGGCCCGCAGTATTTT. This codes for CASSAKLGQAGTGPQYF. The V call is TRBV18, the J call TRBJ2-3, with 7 bases lining up with TRBD1. The germline CDR1 and CDR2 sequences are KGHSH and LQKENI. V dropped 5 bases and J dropped 10; count of bases not matched to a gene: 21. This CDR3 is 17 amino acids long.

The J gene is TRBJ1-1, the V gene TRBV13, with 8 bases that match TRBD1. The CDR3 extends over 13 amino acids. With V trimmed by 3 bases and J by 5 bases, 2 bases remained unmatched. Germline lookup yields CDR1 PRHDT and CDR2 FYEKMQ (reference sequence). CDR3 amino acids: CASSFGQGTEAFF. The CDR3 DNA is TGTGCCAGCAGCTTCGGACAGGGAACTGAAGCTTTCTTT. Filled out from reference TRBV13 and TRBJ1-1, the complete variable domain reads AAGVIQSPRHLIKEKRETATLKCYPIPRHDTVYWYQQGPGQDPQFLISFYEKMQSDKGSIPDRFSAQQFSDYHSELNMSSLELGDSALYFCASSFGQGTEAFFGQGTRLTVV.

This chain connects TRBV21-1 to TRBJ2-1; the table assigns TRBD1, which was not confirmed against the DNA. TRBV21-1 is classified as a pseudogene. The CDR3 has 13 residues. CDR3 region: CASSITGDNEQFF. The CDR3 coding sequence is TGTGCCAGCAGCATAACAGGGGACAATGAGCAGTTCTTC.

This rearrangement joins TRBV7-8 to TRBJ2-1, with 14 bases lining up with TRBD2. This CDR3 is built from 16 residues. CDR1 is SGHVS and CDR2 is FQNEAQ in the germline V gene. J was trimmed by 7 bases and V by 1 base; bases with no gene match: 3. CDR3 region: CASSLGLAGGRNEQFF. CDR3 coding DNA: TGTGCCAGCAGCTTAGGACTAGCGGGAGGGAGGAATGAGCAGTTCTTC.

This clone was seen just once. This chain links TRBV28 with TRBJ1-2, with TRBD1 identical over 7 bases. The CDR3 consists of 17 residues. V shed 6 bases, J shed 0 bases, and the junction held 13 bases outside the gene matches. Germline V gene data show CDR1 as MDHEN and CDR2 as SYDVKM. The CDR3 is CASSARPLTGANYGYTF. CDR3 nucleotide sequence: TGTGCCAGCAGCGCCCGTCCCCTCACAGGGGCTAACTATGGCTACACCTTC.

This chain links TRBV3-1 (or the pseudogene TRBV3-2) with TRBJ1-1; 8 nucleotides agree with TRBD1. Trimming cost V 2 bases and J 11 bases; bases outside gene matches: 10. Germline lookup yields CDR1 LGHDT and CDR2 YNNKEL (reference sequence). This CDR3 comprises 14 residues. DNA for the CDR3: TGTGCCAGCAGCCAAAAACAGGGGGTAATACGGGCTTTCTTT. It specifies CASSQKQGVIRAFF.

To note about this clone: The germline gene is not matched at one end of the junction; a read error may be the cause. The V gene is TRBV5-4, the J gene TRBJ2-7; 11 nucleotides match TRBD2. CDR1 and CDR2 (germline): SGHNT, YYREEE (reference sequence). The CDR3 has 12 amino acids. CDR3 loop: CASSPVPGLAVF. In DNA, the CDR3 is TGTGCCAGCAGCCCGGTCCCGGGACTAGCGGTCTTC.

This clone came up a few times. The chain employs TRBV3-1 (or the pseudogene TRBV3-2) and TRBJ2-3, with 12 bases identical to TRBD2. Germline CDR1 LGHDT, CDR2 YNNKEL (reference sequence). Trimming cost V 7 bases and J 3 bases; bases outside gene matches: 5. The CDR3 covers 15 residues. For the CDR3, the DNA is TGTGCCAGCACCCTAGCGGGGGGGTCAACAGATACGCAGTATTTT. This encodes CASTLAGGSTDTQYF.

The sample holds one count of this clone. The V gene is TRBV9, the J gene TRBJ2-1, with D tentatively TRBD2 (6 bases). CDR3 length: 14 amino acids. V shed 0 bases and J shed 7 bases, with 11 bases lying between them. Germline CDR1 SGDLS, CDR2 YYNGEE. CDR3 sequence (DNA): TGTGCCAGCAGCGTAGAGGTCCGGGGGAATGAGCAGTTCTTC. It translates to CASSVEVRGNEQFF.